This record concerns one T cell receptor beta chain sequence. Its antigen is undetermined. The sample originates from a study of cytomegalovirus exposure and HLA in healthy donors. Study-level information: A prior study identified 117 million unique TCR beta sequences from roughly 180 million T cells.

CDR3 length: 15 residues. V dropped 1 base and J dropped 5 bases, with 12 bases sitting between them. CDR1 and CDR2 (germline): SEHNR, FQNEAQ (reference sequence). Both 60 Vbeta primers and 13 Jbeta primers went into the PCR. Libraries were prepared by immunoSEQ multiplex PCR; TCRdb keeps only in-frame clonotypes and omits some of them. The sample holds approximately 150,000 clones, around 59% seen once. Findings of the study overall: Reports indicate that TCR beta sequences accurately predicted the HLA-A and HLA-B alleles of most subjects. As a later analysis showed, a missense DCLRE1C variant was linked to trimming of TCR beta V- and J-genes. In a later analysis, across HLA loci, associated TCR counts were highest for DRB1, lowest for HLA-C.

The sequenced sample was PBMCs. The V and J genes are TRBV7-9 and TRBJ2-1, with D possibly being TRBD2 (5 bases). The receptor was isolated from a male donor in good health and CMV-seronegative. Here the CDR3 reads CASSLEARAHNEQFF. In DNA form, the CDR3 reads TGTGCCAGCAGCTTAGAGGCGCGGGCCCACAATGAGCAGTTCTTC. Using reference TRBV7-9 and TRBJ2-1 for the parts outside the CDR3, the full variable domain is DTGVSQNPRHKITKRGQNVTFRCDPISEHNRLYWYRQTLGQGPEFLTYFQNEAQLEKSRLLSDRFSAERPKGSFSTLEIQRTEQGDSAMYLCASSLEARAHNEQFFGPGTRLTVL.